This T cell receptor beta chain was documented in a study of CD8 T cells in ankylosing spondylitis. TCRdb re-derived calls from the 5' RACE reads in MiXCR, one entry per CDR3 protein. The data contain about 160,000 distinct CDR3 sequences, approximately 20% of them singletons. This clonotype has ten or more counts. The V end lost 5 bases, the J end lost 4 bases, and 16 bases lay between the germline ends. Germline CDR1 SGHRS, CDR2 YFSETQ. This CDR3 has 14 amino acids. This clonotype was obtained from a male donor with ankylosing spondylitis or in good health (not recorded which). The sequencing sample was made of blood, either unsorted or a sorted T cell fraction (not recorded which). This chain links TRBV5-1 with TRBJ2-7; D is possibly TRBD1 (6 bases). The CDR3 reads CASSYDRSGYEQYF. CDR3 DNA sequence: TGCGCCAGCAGTTATGACAGGTCCGGGTACGAGCAGTACTTC.